A selection of T cell receptor beta chains follows, all from one sample in a study of blood T cells in healthy people across ages. Each CDR3 protein is one row after TCRdb ran MiXCR on the 5' RACE reads. The sample holds just under 900,000 distinct CDR3 sequences, 29% seen once. Sample: blood. The receptors derive from a woman aged 80 or older in good health. Both conserved end residues are part of each CDR3. D genes are given only for firm matches. Where a row states a size, it is once, few, many or the class of an expanded clone; other rows omit it.

V	D	J	size	DNA	CDR3
TRBV20-1	-	TRBJ2-7	-	TGCAGTGCCCCGCCCGGCTCGTCGGCCTACGAGCAGTACTTC	CSAPPGSSAYEQYF
TRBV20-1	-	TRBJ2-1	few	TGCAGTGCGACCCACACCACCGGATTAACCTACAATGAGCAGTTCTTC	CSATHTTGLTYNEQFF
TRBV18	-	TRBJ2-1	few	TGTGCCAGCTCACCACGAACCAGGGGCGAGGGCAATGAGCAGTTCTTC	CASSPRTRGEGNEQFF
TRBV6-5	-	TRBJ2-5	few	TGTGCCAGCAGGGCGTCGGGTGAAGAGACCCAGTACTTC	CASRASGEETQYF
TRBV7-9	-	TRBJ1-5	few	TGTGCCAGCAGCTCTTACCTGGGTCAGCCCCAGCATTTT	CASSSYLGQPQHF
TRBV2	TRBD1	TRBJ1-2	-	TGTGCCAGCAGTGAAGGTTGGGTTTCTTGGGACAGGGCTCAAGAGAACTATGGCTACACCTTC	CASSEGWVSWDRAQENYGYTF
TRBV7-2	-	TRBJ2-3	many	TGTGCCAGCAGCTTAGCGAAAGCATCCGCAGATACGCAGTATTTT	CASSLAKASADTQYF
TRBV2	TRBD1	TRBJ1-2	many	TGTGCCAGCAGTCGGACAGGGGGCGTCTATGGCTACACCTTC	CASSRTGGVYGYTF
TRBV7-2	-	TRBJ2-5	many	TGTGCCAGCAACCTAAGCCGGGACTTAGAGACCCAGTACTTC	CASNLSRDLETQYF
TRBV2	-	TRBJ2-6	few	TGTGCCAGCAGTGTGGGGGCCGTCCTGACTTTC	CASSVGAVLTF
TRBV10-3	-	TRBJ2-5	-	TGTGCCATCAGTGAGGGACAGGGAGGGGGGACCCAGTACTTC	CAISEGQGGGTQYF
TRBV7-2	-	TRBJ1-4	-	TGTGCCAGCAGCTCCTGGACGGAAACTAATGAAAAACTGTTTTTT	CASSSWTETNEKLFF
TRBV7-2	TRBD2	TRBJ2-3	-	TGTGCCTGCAGCCTGAGCGGGGGGCGGGTGGGTACGCAGTATTTT	CACSLSGGRVGTQYF
TRBV5-1	TRBD1	TRBJ1-6	-	TGCGCCGGCAGCTTGGGACAGACGAATAATTCACCCCTCCACTTT	CAGSLGQTNNSPLHF
TRBV9	TRBD1	TRBJ2-5	many	TGTGCCAGCAGCGCCAACCCACAGGGGCACGAAGAGACCCAGTACTTC	CASSANPQGHEETQYF
TRBV7-2	-	TRBJ2-7	many	TGTGCCAGCAGCTTAGGGGGGGCCCACGAGCAGTACTTC	CASSLGGAHEQYF
TRBV3-1	-	TRBJ1-1	-	TGTGCCAGCAGCCAAGATGGGGCAGGGGCCTGGAACACTGAAGCTTTCTTT	CASSQDGAGAWNTEAFF
TRBV5-1	TRBD1	TRBJ2-1	many	TGCGCCAGCAGCACGGACAGGGGGCCTGAGCAGTTCTTC	CASSTDRGPEQFF
TRBV6-2/TRBV6-3	TRBD1	TRBJ2-2	-	TGTGCCAGCAGTACCTTCGGACAGGGGCCCGGGGAGCTGTTTTTT	CASSTFGQGPGELFF
TRBV5-1	TRBD2	TRBJ2-1	-	TGCGCCAGCAGCTTGGGGACTAGCGGGGGGCCCCTCTCCTACACTGAGCAGTTCTTC	CASSLGTSGGPLSYTEQFF
TRBV5-6	-	TRBJ1-5	many	TGTGCCAGCAGCTTATTGGGCGCCCTGCCCCAGCATTTT	CASSLLGALPQHF
TRBV6-2/TRBV6-3	TRBD1	TRBJ1-1	-	TGTGCCAGCAGAAGACAGGGGGAGAACACTCAAGCTTTCTTT	CASRRQGENTQAFF
TRBV2	TRBD1	TRBJ2-1	-	TGTGCCAGCAGAACACGGACAGGGGGGAATGAGCAGTTCTTC	CASRTRTGGNEQFF
TRBV12-3/TRBV12-4	-	TRBJ2-4	many	TGTGCCAGCAGTTTTCCTAGCGCCAAAAACATTCAGTACTTC	CASSFPSAKNIQYF
TRBV6-6	-	TRBJ2-1	many	TGTGCCAGCAGTTACTCGAGTGACAAGCAGTTCTTC	CASSYSSDKQFF
TRBV5-4	-	TRBJ2-2	-	TGTGCCAGCAGCTTGGTTTCTCTCAGTCCCGGGGAGCTGTTTTTT	CASSLVSLSPGELFF
TRBV5-4	TRBD1	TRBJ1-1	-	TGTGCCAGCGGGAGACAGGGGGATGGGTCTGAAGCTTTCTTT	CASGRQGDGSEAFF
TRBV20-1	TRBD2	TRBJ2-1	many	TGCAGTGCTACCCTCCCTAGCGGGGGGGCCGTCTATGAGCAGTTCTTC	CSATLPSGGAVYEQFF
TRBV27	TRBD2	TRBJ2-5	many	TGTGCCAGCAGTTTTAAGCGGGGGGGTCTAGAGACCCAGTACTTC	CASSFKRGGLETQYF
TRBV20-1	-	TRBJ2-7	once	TGCAGTGCCAGGGTTTTTGGGGCGGACTACGAGCAGTACTTC	CSARVFGADYEQYF
TRBV5-1	-	TRBJ1-6	many	TGCGCCAGCAGCTTGAGGGGAGCCTATAATTCACCCCTCCACTTT	CASSLRGAYNSPLHF
TRBV7-8	-	TRBJ2-1	-	TGTGCCAGCAGCCCCAGGCCTTGGGACTACAATGAGCAGTTCTTC	CASSPRPWDYNEQFF
TRBV24-1	-	TRBJ2-6	many	TGTGCCACCAGTGATTTGCGGTCCTCTGGGGCCAACGTCCTGACTTTC	CATSDLRSSGANVLTF
TRBV10-3	-	TRBJ2-3	many	TGTGCCATCAGTGAGTTTGTGGGCACAGATACGCAGTATTTT	CAISEFVGTDTQYF
TRBV7-2	TRBD2	TRBJ2-7	-	TGTGCCAGCAGCCCCGACGGGGGGGCCAGTTACGAGCAGTACTTC	CASSPDGGASYEQYF
TRBV6-1	-	TRBJ1-6	-	TGTGCCAGCAGTGAGATGAGTGGGGGAAATTCACCCCTCCACTTT	CASSEMSGGNSPLHF
TRBV11-3	-	TRBJ2-1	many	TGTGCCAGCAGCTTAGATTTCTACAATGAGCAGTTCTTC	CASSLDFYNEQFF
TRBV20-1	-	TRBJ1-4	many	TGCAGTGCTAGAGGTAGTTTGATGAGCCAACTGTTTTTT	CSARGSLMSQLFF
TRBV6-2/TRBV6-3	-	TRBJ1-5	-	TGTGCCAGCACGGCCTGGGGCCACGTGCCCCAGCATTTT	CASTAWGHVPQHF
TRBV6-5	TRBD2	TRBJ2-7	-	TGTGCCAGCTTACCCGGTAGCGGGACCTTGAAGGGGGAGCAGTACTTC	CASLPGSGTLKGEQYF
TRBV27	TRBD2	TRBJ2-7	-	TGTGCCACCTCCGGGGGGGGGTTCTACGAGCAGTACTTC	CATSGGGFYEQYF